Sequencing of this TCR beta chain was carried out in a study of blood T cell repertoires in COVID-19. For the study at large: COVID-19 samples from acute and convalescent phases originated in the United States, Italy and Spain. Sources were T cells, B-cell-depleted T cells, or PBMCs; the material itself was cDNA or gDNA.

This CDR3 is 12 amino acids long. The V and J ends lost 0 bases and 7 bases respectively, with 7 bases between them. Germline loops: CDR1 SGHRS, CDR2 YFSETQ. Original processing methods: Reference gene primer amplification yielded estimated nucleated cell counts. Assay: immunoSEQ multiplex PCR; the TCRdb copy retains only in-frame clones and omits some. V and J calls and clone size are given by that table; D and trimming were obtained from the DNA. Of about 370,000 clones listed, 85% to 90% were seen once; the top ten hold about 6.8%. The V gene is TRBV5-1, the J gene TRBJ1-2; tentative D call: TRBD1 (5 bases). The sample was peripheral blood. This TCR came from a man between 18 and 29 years old with active or convalescent COVID-19. DNA of the CDR3: TGCGCCAGCAGCTTGGAGGGGTTTGGCTACACCTTC. It yields the protein CASSLEGFGYTF.